This TCR beta chain was identified during a study of T-cell memory formation after mild COVID-19. TCRdb redid the calling of the 5' RACE reads with MiXCR, one entry per CDR3 protein. Of about 340,000 distinct CDR3 sequences in the sample, roughly 15% were seen once. The table lists this clonotype with a few counts. Between the trimmed V and J ends, which lost 4 bases and 2 bases, there was a span of 9 bases. This CDR3 has 12 residues. Germline loops: CDR1 DFQATT, CDR2 SNEGSKA (reference sequence). The sequenced material came from PBMCs or a T cell subset sorted from them (not recorded which). The TCR sequence derives from a man aged 18-30 years who had mild COVID-19 (a few samples of this study predate the infection). Cell type and time point are not known. The gene calls are TRBV20-1 and TRBJ2-7; TRBD1 is a possible D gene (6 bases). CDR3 protein: CSATDRPYEQYF. CDR3 bases: TGCAGTGCTACGGACAGACCCTACGAGCAGTACTTC.